The 17 T cell receptor beta chains below come from one sample, sequenced in a study of tumor-infiltrating lymphocytes in primary liver carcinoma. Researchers generated TCR beta cDNA from roughly 520 ng of total RNA, relying on a constant-region primer. What produced the TCR beta libraries was three nested multiplex PCR rounds using slightly modified ARM-PCR. The first two PCR rounds used TRBV1-TRBV30 primers with a Cbeta primer, roughly 10 cycles each. TCRdb re-called the multiplex PCR reads through MiXCR, storing one row per CDR3 protein. The sample holds roughly 78,000 distinct CDR3 sequences, roughly two thirds seen once. Bulk tissue was left unsorted, and RNA and DNA were co-extracted from around 18-30 mg of it. The sequencing sample was made of liver tumor tissue from sampling region 4. Subset noted: tumor region T4, right-lateral pole. These receptors were taken from a woman in her sixties or seventies with primary liver carcinoma and hepatitis B virus infection.

With respect to this clonotype: The CDR3 carries no conserved terminal phenylalanine or tryptophan, so it likely arises from a read error. The CDR3, as DNA: TGCAGCGTCGTAGGGACTAGAGGGAGCTACAATGAGCAGTTCCCC. Protein product: CSVVGTRGSYNEQFP. This chain joins TRBV29-1 and TRBJ2-1; 8 bases are a match to TRBD2. Germline V gene data show CDR1 as SQVTM and CDR2 as ANQGSEA. V trimming: 6 bases; J trimming: 3 bases; junction bases outside the gene matches: 10. This CDR3 is 15 amino acids long.

This clonotype came up many times. The V gene is TRBV6-4, the J gene TRBJ2-1, with 9 positions matching TRBD2. The CDR3 is 15 residues long. V gave up 2 bases and J gave up 9 bases; unmatched junction bases: 8. Per the germline V gene, CDR1 is MRHNA and CDR2 is SNTAGT. The CDR3 sequence is CASSDGREGLSEQFF. The CDR3, as DNA: TGTGCCAGCAGTGACGGGCGGGAGGGCCTTAGTGAGCAGTTCTTC.

This clonotype was counted only a few times. A much bigger clone sits one base away, suggesting this may be a read error. Because the CDR3 is missing its conserved closing phenylalanine or tryptophan, this is likely a read error. The V gene is TRBV29-1, the J gene TRBJ2-5, with D hard to call. The CDR3 has 12 amino acids. V dropped 4 bases and J dropped 5 bases, with 11 bases sitting between them. CDR1 is SQVTM, CDR2 ANQGSEA, per germline. CDR3 loop: CSVGGPGETQYL. The DNA of the CDR3 is TGCAGCGTTGGAGGACCCGGGGAGACCCAGTACCTC.

The chain combines TRBV6-1 with TRBJ2-7; 8 bases line up with TRBD2. V lost 3 bases, J lost 13 bases, and 17 bases stayed unmatched. Germline CDR1 is MNHNS and CDR2 is SASEGT. This CDR3 is 15 amino acids long. This chain's CDR3 is CASSDVSGSSYERYF. CDR3 DNA: TGTGCCAGCAGTGATGTGAGCGGGAGCTCCTACGAGCGCTACTTC.

Worth noting for this clonotype: The junction does not match germline at one end; this may be a read error. V gene TRBV11-3 combines with J gene TRBJ2-1; the D is unclear. The CDR3 runs 17 residues. Per the germline V gene, CDR1 is SGHNT and CDR2 is YENEEA. CDR3 sequence: CANSLGFGELSYSGRFF. In nucleotides, the CDR3 is TGTGCCAACAGCTTAGGGTTCGGCGAGCTTTCCTACAGTGGGCGGTTCTTC.

With respect to this clonotype: The CDR3 does not close with the conserved phenylalanine or tryptophan, likely indicating a read error. The DNA is left out, because the CDR3 cannot be placed on it with certainty; the CDR3 is given as TCRdb lists it. The chain combines TRBV6-1 with TRBJ2-1. Germline loops: CDR1 MNHNS, CDR2 SASEGT. 16 amino acids form the CDR3, both terminal residues included. The CDR3: CATSHGLRRDYNEHFL.

With respect to this clonotype: Sequence at one end of the junction differs from germline and may be a read error. The chain combines TRBV6-5 with TRBJ2-2; D is perhaps TRBD1 or TRBD2 (5 bases each). The CDR3 totals 14 residues. CDR1 and CDR2 from the germline V gene are MNHEY and SVGAGI. CDR3 sequence reads: CAGRAPTGTGELFF. DNA of the CDR3: TGTGCCGGCAGGGCCCCTACGGGGACCGGGGAGCTGTTTTTT.

Notes on this clonotype: One end of the junction does not line up with germline, which may come from a read error. The chain carries TRBV5-1 and TRBJ1-3; the match to TRBD1 covers 9 bases. Per the germline V gene, CDR1 is SGHRS and CDR2 is YFSETQ. CDR3 length: 13 amino acids. For the CDR3, the DNA is TGCGCCAGCAGCTCCGGACAGGGGAACACCATATATTTC. Amino acids: CASSSGQGNTIYF.

On this clonotype itself: The junction shows a germline mismatch at one end, possibly a read error. The rearrangement links TRBV28 to TRBJ1-3; no clear D gene. This CDR3 region has 15 residues. Germline loops: CDR1 MDHEN, CDR2 SYDVKM. In DNA form, the CDR3 reads TGTGCCAGCAATTTATCGTCGGGTGCCGGACACACCATATATTTT. It is translated as CASNLSSGAGHTIYF.

This clonotype was counted between two and nine times. One end of the junction fails to match germline, which may point to a read error. V is TRBV11-2 and J is TRBJ2-2; D perhaps matches TRBD2 (7 bases). Germline V gene sequence: CDR1 SGHAT, CDR2 FQNNGV. This CDR3 has 15 amino acids. The CDR3 region is CASSPPQGPTGGLFF. CDR3 DNA sequence: TGTGCCAGCAGTCCTCCGCAAGGACCGACCGGGGGGCTGTTTTTC.

On this clonotype: It may be a read error: a sequence one base away is much more abundant. This chain uses TRBV7-9 with TRBJ2-7; 7 nucleotides match TRBD1. V shed 5 bases and J 0 bases; nucleotides not matched to a gene: 7. The CDR3 covers 15 residues. Germline assignment: CDR1 SEHNR and CDR2 FQNEAQ (reference sequence). The CDR3: CASSPGQTFSYEQYF. CDR3 nucleotide sequence: TGTGCCAGCAGCCCGGGACAGACATTCTCCTACGAGCAGTACTTC.

This clonotype occurred a few times. This likely comes from a read error, as the CDR3 has no conserved phenylalanine or tryptophan at its end. The chain links TRBV11-3 to TRBJ2-1, with 10 positions matching TRBD1. Looked up from germline, CDR1 is SGHNT and CDR2 is YENEEA. V lost 6 bases and J lost 12; bases outside the gene matches: 11. This CDR3 spans 14 amino acids. The CDR3 DNA sequence: TGTGCCAGCAGTCAGTTTGGGACAGGGGAAAGGCAGTTCTCC. Encoded protein: CASSQFGTGERQFS.

For this clonotype: Just one base apart from a much larger clone, this may be a read error. The chain carries TRBV12-3 or TRBV12-4 and TRBJ2-2; unclear D gene. The CDR3 totals 16 residues. The CDR3: CASSCARRLNTEELFF. CDR3 coding DNA: TGTGCCAGCAGTTGTGCCCGTCGGCTCAACACCGAGGAGCTGTTTTTT.

Comments on this clonotype: The conserved closing phenylalanine or tryptophan is absent in this CDR3, likely reflecting a read error. It is unclear where the CDR3 begins or ends on the DNA, so no DNA is shown, and the CDR3 is as TCRdb lists it. The chain recombines TRBV11-2 with TRBJ2-2; the table calls TRBD2, which could not be checked here. Per the germline V gene, CDR1 is SGHAT and CDR2 is FQNNGV. The CDR3 has 15 amino acids, counting both end residues. The CDR3 reads CANSPPQGPTGEMFY.

This clonotype came up a few times. The chain uses TRBV12-3 or TRBV12-4 and TRBJ2-3, with 11 positions matching TRBD2. J was trimmed by 4 bases and V by 6 bases; bases with no gene match: 24. The CDR3 covers 21 residues. CDR3 amino acids: CASRPHTGLAGGPFISDTQYF. The CDR3 DNA follows: TGTGCCAGCAGGCCTCACACAGGTTTAGCGGGAGGGCCCTTTATTTCAGATACGCAGTATTTT.

Of note for this clonotype: A read error may produce the germline difference seen at one junction end. This chain connects TRBV11-2 to TRBJ2-3; the D gene is possibly TRBD1 (6 bases). The CDR3 has 15 amino acids. Germline V gene lookup returns CDR1 SGHAT and CDR2 FQNNGV. The CDR3 bases are TGTGCCAGCAGGCTGACAGGATCGTCGACATATACGCAGTTTTTT. This sequence encodes CASRLTGSSTYTQFF.

The chain combines TRBV5-1 with TRBJ1-2; the match to TRBD1 covers 11 bases. The CDR3 is 15 residues long. Germline loops: CDR1 SGHRS, CDR2 YFSETQ. The trim removed 0 bases at V and 13 bases at J, leaving 11 bases unmatched. This CDR3 reads CASSLGRTGGQAVTF. The CDR3 DNA sequence: TGCGCCAGCAGCTTGGGGAGGACAGGGGGCCAAGCTGTCACCTTC.